The 2 T cell receptor beta chains below were found in one sample sequenced in a study of T-cell memory formation after mild COVID-19. MiXCR, applied by TCRdb to the 5' RACE reads, yields one record per CDR3 protein. The top ten hold 2.1% of the sample, which has about 250,000 distinct CDR3 sequences, 15% seen once. The sequenced sample consisted of PBMCs or a T cell subset sorted from them (not recorded which). Every receptor here comes from an adult woman who had mild COVID-19 (a few samples of this study predate the infection). Cell type and time point are not known.

This clonotype showed up just a few times. The chain uses TRBV12-3 or TRBV12-4 and TRBJ1-1, with TRBD1 as a possible D gene (5 bases). This CDR3 comprises 16 residues. The V and J ends lost 6 bases and 2 bases respectively, with 19 bases between them. The CDR3 reads CASSPGRQRGNTEAFF. As DNA, the CDR3 is TGTGCCAGCAGCCCCGGAAGGCAAAGGGGAAACACTGAAGCTTTCTTT.

This clonotype was detected once. The chain uses TRBV2 and TRBJ1-6; the D is unclear. The CDR3 is 13 amino acids. V lost 7 bases to trimming and J lost 7 bases, with 11 bases between them. Looked up from germline, CDR1 is SNHLY and CDR2 is FYNNEI. The CDR3 protein is CASKMEGNSPLHF. CDR3 nucleotides: TGTGCCAGCAAGATGGAGGGAAATTCACCCCTCCACTTT. Based on the CDR3 plus reference TRBV2 and TRBJ1-6, the full variable domain is EPEVTQTPSHQVTQMGQEVILRCVPISNHLYFYWYRQILGQKVEFLVSFYNNEISEKSEIFDDQFSVERPDGSNFTLKIRSTKLEDSAMYFCASKMEGNSPLHFGNGTRLTVT.